This TCR beta chain was found in a study of cytomegalovirus exposure and HLA in healthy donors. CDR1 and CDR2 from the germline V gene are SGHVS and FQNEAQ. V was pared by 9 bases and J by 7 bases, with 14 bases of the junction left unmatched. CDR3 length equals 14 residues. The PCR contained 60 Vbeta and 13 Jbeta primers. Assay: immunoSEQ multiplex PCR; the TCRdb copy retains only in-frame clones and omits some. Of about 120,000 clones listed, roughly four fifths are singletons. The rearrangement links TRBV7-8 to TRBJ2-5, with 7 bases lining up with TRBD2. Material: PBMCs. This TCR was sampled from a woman younger than 30 in good health and CMV-seronegative. CDR3 amino acids: CASSLRSGEGTQYF. The CDR3 region has the DNA TGTGCCAGTTCTCTTAGGTCGGGGGAGGGGACCCAGTACTTC.